This T cell receptor beta chain was identified in a study of T cell clonotyping in hematopoietic cell transplantation. Notes on the study in general: After transplant, recipient diversity fell while pathologically expanded clonotypes grew through day 180. Few recipient clonotypes overlapped donors; over 95% were de novo at given depth. No sorting was done, leaving CD4 and CD8 contributions mixed.

Time point denoted: recipient sample about 28 days before transplant, after cytoreduction. Samples: about 28 days before transplant, then days 30, 100 and 180 after. Libraries were prepared by immunoSEQ multiplex PCR; TCRdb keeps only in-frame clonotypes and omits some of them. In the table there are some 35,000 clones, 90% to 95% of which are singletons. With 3 bases removed from V and 6 bases from J, the gap between germline ends came to 16 bases. This CDR3 is built from 14 residues. The germline gives CDR1 SGHNT, CDR2 YYREEE (reference sequence). Regarding this clone: Its specificity is not known.

The receptor comes from a man between 35 and 55 years old with chronic myeloid leukemia. Some clones in this sample may be carry-over from other donors' samples. Source: peripheral blood mononuclear cells, taken before stem cell transplant. V is TRBV5-4 and J is TRBJ2-7; tentative D call: TRBD1 (6 bases). CDR3 nucleotide sequence: TGTGCCAGCAGCTCCCGGGACATTTCCACCGAGCAGTACTTC. Translating gives CASSSRDISTEQYF.